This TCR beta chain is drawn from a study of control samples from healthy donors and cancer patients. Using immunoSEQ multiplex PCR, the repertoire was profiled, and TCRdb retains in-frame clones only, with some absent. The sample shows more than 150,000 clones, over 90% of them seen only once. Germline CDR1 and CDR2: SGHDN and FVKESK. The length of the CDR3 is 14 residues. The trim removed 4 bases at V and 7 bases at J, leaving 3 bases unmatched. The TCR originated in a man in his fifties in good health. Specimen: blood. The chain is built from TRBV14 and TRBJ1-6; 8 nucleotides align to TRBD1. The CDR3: CASSPDRGNSPLHF. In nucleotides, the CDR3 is TGTGCCAGCAGCCCCGACAGGGGAAATTCACCCCTCCACTTT. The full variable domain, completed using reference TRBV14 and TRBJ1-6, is EAGVTQFPSHSVIEKGQTVTLRCDPISGHDNLYWYRRVMGKEIKFLLHFVKESKQDESGMPNNRFLAERTGGTYSTLKVQPAELEDSGVYFCASSPDRGNSPLHFGNGTRLTVT.